These T cell receptor beta chains were read from a single sample in a study of patients and donors after allogeneic stem cell transplantation. Each CDR3 protein gets one entry after TCRdb re-called the RT-PCR reads with MiXCR. The sample contains about a million distinct CDR3 sequences, 15% to 20% of which appear only once. The sample comprised blood, either unsorted or a sorted T cell fraction (not recorded which). The receptors derive from a human donor who was either an allogeneic HSCT recipient or a stem cell or donor lymphocyte infusion donor (not recorded which). It is not recorded whose cells these are; they may come from a transplant donor. Each CDR3 is given with its conserved first and last residue. The order of the fields is CDR3 protein, CDR3 DNA, D gene, J gene, V gene, clone size. D genes are given only for firm matches. Size tells how often a clone was seen (once, few, many) or the class of an expanded clone, and some rows leave it out.

CDR3 protein: CASSYSVGLVGEQFF
CDR3 DNA: TGTGCCAGCAGTTACTCGGTGGGACTAGTCGGTGAGCAGTTCTTC
D gene: TRBD2
J gene: TRBJ2-1
V gene: TRBV6-5
clone size: .

CDR3 protein: CASSGPWDPNTEAFF
CDR3 DNA: TGTGCCAGCAGTGGCCCTTGGGACCCAAACACTGAAGCTTTCTTT
D gene: .
J gene: TRBJ1-1
V gene: TRBV2
clone size: .

CDR3 protein: CASSEPGDQPQHF
CDR3 DNA: TGTGCCAGCAGTGAGCCGGGTGATCAGCCCCAGCATTTT
D gene: .
J gene: TRBJ1-5
V gene: TRBV2
clone size: .

CDR3 protein: CASSPGGTSSYNEQFF
CDR3 DNA: TGTGCCAGTAGTCCCGGGGGGACTAGTTCCTACAATGAGCAGTTCTTC
D gene: TRBD2
J gene: TRBJ2-1
V gene: TRBV19
clone size: .

CDR3 protein: CASATGGASEAFF
CDR3 DNA: TGTGCCAGCGCCACAGGGGGCGCGTCTGAAGCTTTCTTT
D gene: TRBD1
J gene: TRBJ1-1
V gene: TRBV11-2
clone size: .

CDR3 protein: CASSQAGGLRETQYF
CDR3 DNA: TGTGCCAGCAGTCAAGCGGGGGGGCTTCGAGAGACCCAGTACTTC
D gene: TRBD2
J gene: TRBJ2-5
V gene: TRBV6-1
clone size: .

CDR3 protein: CASSLGLAGGYNTGELFF
CDR3 DNA: TGCGCCAGCAGCTTGGGACTAGCGGGAGGTTATAACACCGGGGAGCTGTTTTTT
D gene: TRBD2
J gene: TRBJ2-2
V gene: TRBV5-1
clone size: few

CDR3 protein: CASSYGDYNEQFF
CDR3 DNA: TGTGCCAGCAGTTATGGGGATTACAATGAGCAGTTCTTC
D gene: .
J gene: TRBJ2-1
V gene: TRBV6-5
clone size: .

CDR3 protein: CSAVLRTGGVKEQYF
CDR3 DNA: TGCAGTGCCGTTTTAAGGACAGGGGGGGTTAAAGAGCAGTACTTC
D gene: TRBD1
J gene: TRBJ2-7
V gene: TRBV20-1
clone size: few

CDR3 protein: CASSPPRGKNIQYF
CDR3 DNA: TGTGCCAGCTCACCACCGAGGGGTAAAAACATTCAGTACTTC
D gene: .
J gene: TRBJ2-4
V gene: TRBV18
clone size: .

CDR3 protein: CASNFGGRDTQYF
CDR3 DNA: TGTGCCAGCAACTTCGGCGGGAGAGATACGCAGTATTTT
D gene: TRBD2
J gene: TRBJ2-3
V gene: TRBV3-1
clone size: few

CDR3 protein: CASSLSPGLAGGRSYNEQFF
CDR3 DNA: TGTGCCAGCAGCTTGTCCCCGGGACTAGCGGGGGGGCGGTCCTACAATGAGCAGTTCTTC
D gene: TRBD2
J gene: TRBJ2-1
V gene: TRBV5-4
clone size: few

CDR3 protein: CASSQVSGTGQSPLHF
CDR3 DNA: TGTGCCAGCAGCCAAGTATCAGGGACAGGCCAATCACCCCTCCACTTT
D gene: TRBD1
J gene: TRBJ1-6
V gene: TRBV14
clone size: .

CDR3 protein: CAISEWTASGNTIYF
CDR3 DNA: TGTGCCATCAGTGAATGGACAGCCTCTGGAAACACCATATATTTT
D gene: .
J gene: TRBJ1-3
V gene: TRBV10-3
clone size: .

CDR3 protein: CASSQEWTPSYEQYF
CDR3 DNA: TGCGCCAGCAGCCAAGAGTGGACACCATCCTACGAGCAGTACTTC
D gene: .
J gene: TRBJ2-7
V gene: TRBV4-3
clone size: few

CDR3 protein: CATSTDPGPNTEAFF
CDR3 DNA: TGTGCCACCAGCACGGATCCGGGACCTAACACTGAAGCTTTCTTT
D gene: .
J gene: TRBJ1-1
V gene: TRBV15
clone size: few

CDR3 protein: CSVGGLAGNTGELFF
CDR3 DNA: TGCAGCGTTGGAGGACTAGCGGGGAACACCGGGGAGCTGTTTTTT
D gene: TRBD2
J gene: TRBJ2-2
V gene: TRBV29-1
clone size: many

CDR3 protein: CASSLRVGGATGELFF
CDR3 DNA: TGTGCCAGCAGTTTAAGGGTAGGGGGGGCCACCGGGGAGCTGTTTTTT
D gene: .
J gene: TRBJ2-2
V gene: TRBV12-3/TRBV12-4
clone size: .

CDR3 protein: CASSERNRGAYGYTF
CDR3 DNA: TGTGCCAGCAGTGAAAGGAACAGGGGTGCCTATGGCTACACCTTC
D gene: TRBD1
J gene: TRBJ1-2
V gene: TRBV2
clone size: .

CDR3 protein: CASSPTPHSYEQYF
CDR3 DNA: TGTGCCAGCAGCCCGACTCCTCACTCCTACGAGCAGTACTTC
D gene: .
J gene: TRBJ2-7
V gene: TRBV13
clone size: .

CDR3 protein: CASSFSSSEQYF
CDR3 DNA: TGCGCCAGCAGCTTTTCGTCATCCGAGCAGTACTTC
D gene: .
J gene: TRBJ2-7
V gene: TRBV5-1
clone size: .

CDR3 protein: CSAPIRHFYEQYF
CDR3 DNA: TGCAGTGCTCCCATCCGACACTTCTACGAGCAGTACTTC
D gene: .
J gene: TRBJ2-7
V gene: TRBV20-1
clone size: few

CDR3 protein: CASGRAYQETQYF
CDR3 DNA: TGCGCCAGCGGCAGGGCTTACCAAGAGACCCAGTACTTC
D gene: .
J gene: TRBJ2-5
V gene: TRBV5-1
clone size: many

CDR3 protein: CASSVTAVNTEAFF
CDR3 DNA: TGTGCCAGCAGCGTAACCGCTGTGAACACTGAAGCTTTCTTT
D gene: .
J gene: TRBJ1-1
V gene: TRBV9
clone size: .

CDR3 protein: CASSLAGGAAMNTEAFF
CDR3 DNA: TGCGCCAGCAGCTTGGCGGGGGGGGCAGCGATGAACACTGAAGCTTTCTTT
D gene: .
J gene: TRBJ1-1
V gene: TRBV5-1
clone size: .

CDR3 protein: CASSSRDGEQYF
CDR3 DNA: TGTGCCAGCAGCTCACGCGACGGCGAGCAGTACTTC
D gene: .
J gene: TRBJ2-7
V gene: TRBV7-9
clone size: .

CDR3 protein: CASSQDGRKYQPQHF
CDR3 DNA: TGCGCCAGCAGCCAAGACGGCAGGAAATATCAGCCCCAGCATTTT
D gene: .
J gene: TRBJ1-5
V gene: TRBV4-3
clone size: .

CDR3 protein: CASSLDGSLGGRAKNIQYF
CDR3 DNA: TGCGCCAGCAGCTTGGACGGATCGCTAGGCGGAAGGGCCAAAAACATTCAGTACTTC
D gene: .
J gene: TRBJ2-4
V gene: TRBV5-1
clone size: few

CDR3 protein: CASMETGRNTEAFF
CDR3 DNA: TGTGCCAGCATGGAGACAGGGAGGAACACTGAAGCTTTCTTT
D gene: TRBD1
J gene: TRBJ1-1
V gene: TRBV25-1
clone size: many

CDR3 protein: CASSIGQQETQYF
CDR3 DNA: TGTGCCAGCAGCATCGGACAGCAAGAGACCCAGTACTTC
D gene: .
J gene: TRBJ2-5
V gene: TRBV6-2/TRBV6-3
clone size: .

CDR3 protein: CATSDLIEQYF
CDR3 DNA: TGTGCCACCAGTGATTTGATCGAGCAGTATTTT
D gene: .
J gene: TRBJ2-3
V gene: TRBV24-1
clone size: .

CDR3 protein: CASRDIPPGLEAEQFF
CDR3 DNA: TGTGCCAGCAGAGATATACCACCGGGACTAGAGGCTGAGCAGTTCTTC
D gene: TRBD2
J gene: TRBJ2-1
V gene: TRBV11-3
clone size: .

CDR3 protein: CASSHRIHSDRGITNQPQHF
CDR3 DNA: TGCGCCAGCAGCCACCGAATCCATTCGGACAGGGGAATCACGAATCAGCCCCAGCATTTT
D gene: TRBD1
J gene: TRBJ1-5
V gene: TRBV4-1
clone size: .

CDR3 protein: CASSPRTSGRGADTQYF
CDR3 DNA: TGTGCCAGCAGCCCCCGGACTAGCGGGAGAGGCGCAGATACGCAGTATTTT
D gene: TRBD2
J gene: TRBJ2-3
V gene: TRBV9
clone size: .

CDR3 protein: CASSPPGGGYAYEQYF
CDR3 DNA: TGTGCCAGCTCACCACCGGGGGGGGGTTATGCGTACGAGCAGTACTTC
D gene: TRBD2
J gene: TRBJ2-7
V gene: TRBV18
clone size: .

CDR3 protein: CASSLGIPAPDNEKLFF
CDR3 DNA: TGTGCCAGCAGCTTGGGGATACCCGCACCAGATAATGAAAAACTGTTTTTT
D gene: .
J gene: TRBJ1-4
V gene: TRBV5-6
clone size: few

CDR3 protein: CASSEGEGDWIDEQFF
CDR3 DNA: TGTGCCAGCAGTGAAGGGGAGGGGGATTGGATCGATGAGCAGTTCTTC
D gene: .
J gene: TRBJ2-1
V gene: TRBV6-1
clone size: few

CDR3 protein: CATSSRYQETQYF
CDR3 DNA: TGTGCCACCAGCAGCAGGTACCAAGAGACCCAGTACTTC
D gene: .
J gene: TRBJ2-5
V gene: TRBV15
clone size: .

CDR3 protein: CASTSGVEGSGDTQYF
CDR3 DNA: TGCGCCAGCACTAGTGGGGTCGAAGGGTCGGGAGATACGCAGTATTTT
D gene: .
J gene: TRBJ2-3
V gene: TRBV5-1
clone size: .

CDR3 protein: CASKKTGGYSGANVLTF
CDR3 DNA: TGTGCCAGCAAAAAGACAGGGGGTTACTCTGGGGCCAACGTCCTGACTTTC
D gene: TRBD1
J gene: TRBJ2-6
V gene: TRBV12-3/TRBV12-4
clone size: few

CDR3 protein: CASSEDRGDEKLFF
CDR3 DNA: TGTGCCAGCAGTGAGGACAGGGGAGATGAAAAACTGTTTTTT
D gene: TRBD1
J gene: TRBJ1-4
V gene: TRBV12-3/TRBV12-4
clone size: .

CDR3 protein: CASSPRGQANTEAFF
CDR3 DNA: TGTGCCAGCAGTCCTAGAGGACAGGCCAACACTGAAGCTTTCTTT
D gene: TRBD1
J gene: TRBJ1-1
V gene: TRBV12-3/TRBV12-4
clone size: many

CDR3 protein: CASSWTGGQYTEAFF
CDR3 DNA: TGTGCCAGCAGCTGGACAGGGGGGCAGTACACTGAAGCTTTCTTT
D gene: TRBD1
J gene: TRBJ1-1
V gene: TRBV7-9
clone size: few

CDR3 protein: CASSQDAPEASYYNEQFF
CDR3 DNA: TGCGCCAGCAGCCAAGATGCCCCTGAAGCAAGTTATTACAATGAGCAGTTCTTC
D gene: .
J gene: TRBJ2-1
V gene: TRBV4-1
clone size: .

CDR3 protein: CASSMTSGRVDEQFF
CDR3 DNA: TGTGCCAGTAGTATGACTAGCGGGAGAGTAGATGAGCAGTTCTTC
D gene: TRBD2
J gene: TRBJ2-1
V gene: TRBV19
clone size: .

CDR3 protein: CASSRGKHGTGELFF
CDR3 DNA: TGTGCCAGCAGTAGGGGAAAGCACGGGACCGGGGAGCTGTTTTTT
D gene: .
J gene: TRBJ2-2
V gene: TRBV6-1
clone size: .

CDR3 protein: CASCVWTGTMNTEAFF
CDR3 DNA: TGTGCCAGCTGTGTTTGGACAGGAACGATGAACACTGAAGCTTTCTTT
D gene: TRBD1
J gene: TRBJ1-1
V gene: TRBV6-2/TRBV6-3
clone size: many

CDR3 protein: CASSQDSQREVTEAFF
CDR3 DNA: TGTGCCAGCAGCCAAGATTCTCAGAGGGAAGTAACTGAAGCTTTCTTT
D gene: .
J gene: TRBJ1-1
V gene: TRBV4-2
clone size: few

CDR3 protein: CASSQENSDANTGELFF
CDR3 DNA: TGCGCCAGCAGCCAAGAGAACAGCGACGCGAACACCGGGGAGCTGTTTTTT
D gene: .
J gene: TRBJ2-2
V gene: TRBV4-3
clone size: .

CDR3 protein: CSARGGWAYEQYF
CDR3 DNA: TGCAGTGCTAGGGGGGGGTGGGCTTACGAGCAGTACTTC
D gene: TRBD2
J gene: TRBJ2-7
V gene: TRBV20-1
clone size: .

CDR3 protein: CASSSTASQGYNEQFF
CDR3 DNA: TGCGCCAGCAGCAGCACGGCTAGTCAGGGCTACAATGAGCAGTTCTTC
D gene: .
J gene: TRBJ2-1
V gene: TRBV5-1
clone size: many

CDR3 protein: CASSEGITDTQYF
CDR3 DNA: TGCGCCAGCAGCGAGGGGATCACAGATACGCAGTATTTT
D gene: .
J gene: TRBJ2-3
V gene: TRBV5-1
clone size: few

CDR3 protein: CASSVTSGRANEQFF
CDR3 DNA: TGTGCCAGCAGCGTGACTAGCGGGAGGGCGAATGAGCAGTTCTTC
D gene: TRBD2
J gene: TRBJ2-1
V gene: TRBV7-8
clone size: .

CDR3 protein: CASSSTTGVNTEAFF
CDR3 DNA: TGTGCCAGCAGTTCAACGACAGGGGTGAATACTGAAGCTTTCTTT
D gene: TRBD1
J gene: TRBJ1-1
V gene: TRBV12-3/TRBV12-4
clone size: .

CDR3 protein: CASQRGGTGELFF
CDR3 DNA: TGTGCCAGCCAAAGGGGGGGGACCGGGGAGCTGTTTTTT
D gene: .
J gene: TRBJ2-2
V gene: TRBV25-1
clone size: few

CDR3 protein: CASSGTRTDTQYF
CDR3 DNA: TGTGCCAGCAGCGGGACCCGCACAGATACGCAGTATTTT
D gene: .
J gene: TRBJ2-3
V gene: TRBV2
clone size: .

CDR3 protein: CASSQEGLIGSYEQYF
CDR3 DNA: TGCGCCAGCAGCCAAGAAGGGCTGATAGGCTCCTACGAGCAGTACTTC
D gene: .
J gene: TRBJ2-7
V gene: TRBV4-3
clone size: few

CDR3 protein: CASSQASGRDTDTQYF
CDR3 DNA: TGTGCCAGCAGCCAGGCTAGCGGGAGGGACACAGATACGCAGTATTTT
D gene: TRBD2
J gene: TRBJ2-3
V gene: TRBV3-1
clone size: .

CDR3 protein: CASRPPEGDSPLHF
CDR3 DNA: TGTGCCAGCAGACCACCAGAGGGGGATTCACCCCTCCACTTT
D gene: .
J gene: TRBJ1-6
V gene: TRBV12-3/TRBV12-4
clone size: few